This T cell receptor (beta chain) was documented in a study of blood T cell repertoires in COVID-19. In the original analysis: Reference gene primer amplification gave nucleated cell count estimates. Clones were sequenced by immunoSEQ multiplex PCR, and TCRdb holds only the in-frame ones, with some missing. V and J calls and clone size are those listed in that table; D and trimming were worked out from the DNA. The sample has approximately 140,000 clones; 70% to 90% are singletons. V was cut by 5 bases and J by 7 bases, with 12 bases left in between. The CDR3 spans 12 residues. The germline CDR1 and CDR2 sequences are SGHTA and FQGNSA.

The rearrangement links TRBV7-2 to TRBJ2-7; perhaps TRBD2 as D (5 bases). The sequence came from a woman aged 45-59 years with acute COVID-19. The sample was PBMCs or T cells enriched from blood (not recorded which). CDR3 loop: CASSRFGGEQYF. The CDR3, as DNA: TGTGCCAGCAGCCGTTTCGGCGGGGAGCAGTACTTC.